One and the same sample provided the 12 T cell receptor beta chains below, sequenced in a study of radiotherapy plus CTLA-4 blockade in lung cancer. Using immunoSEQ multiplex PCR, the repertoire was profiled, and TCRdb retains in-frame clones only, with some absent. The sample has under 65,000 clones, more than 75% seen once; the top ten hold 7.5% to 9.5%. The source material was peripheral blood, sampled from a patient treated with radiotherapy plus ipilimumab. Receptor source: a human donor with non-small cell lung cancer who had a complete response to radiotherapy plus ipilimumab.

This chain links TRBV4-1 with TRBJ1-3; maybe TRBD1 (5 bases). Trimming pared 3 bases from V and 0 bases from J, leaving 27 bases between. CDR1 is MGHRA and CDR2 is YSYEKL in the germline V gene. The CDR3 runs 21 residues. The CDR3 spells CASSHALGRVKGIYSGNTIYF. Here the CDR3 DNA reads TGCGCCAGCAGCCACGCGTTGGGCAGGGTCAAAGGGATCTACTCTGGAAACACCATATATTTT.

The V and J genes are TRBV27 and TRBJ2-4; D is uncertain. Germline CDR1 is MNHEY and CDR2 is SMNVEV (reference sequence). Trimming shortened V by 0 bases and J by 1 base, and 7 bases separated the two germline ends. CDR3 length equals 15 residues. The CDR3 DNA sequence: TGTGCCAGCAGTTTATCGAACTTCGCCAAAAACATTCAGTACTTC. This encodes CASSLSNFAKNIQYF.

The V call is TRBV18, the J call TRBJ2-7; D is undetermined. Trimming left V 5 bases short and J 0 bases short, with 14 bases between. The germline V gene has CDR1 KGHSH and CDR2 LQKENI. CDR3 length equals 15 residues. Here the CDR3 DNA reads TGTGCCAGCTCATTTTCTATTAGGAGCTCCTACGAGCAGTACTTC. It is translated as CASSFSIRSSYEQYF.

This CDR3 reads CASRRDPKANYGYTF. The CDR3 coding sequence is TGTGCCAGCAGGAGGGATCCAAAAGCTAACTATGGCTACACCTTC. This chain joins TRBV6-1 and TRBJ1-2; D call uncertain. The CDR3 runs 15 residues. The germline CDR1 and CDR2 sequences are MNHNS and SASEGT. V was clipped by 6 bases and J by 0 bases, with 14 bases between them.

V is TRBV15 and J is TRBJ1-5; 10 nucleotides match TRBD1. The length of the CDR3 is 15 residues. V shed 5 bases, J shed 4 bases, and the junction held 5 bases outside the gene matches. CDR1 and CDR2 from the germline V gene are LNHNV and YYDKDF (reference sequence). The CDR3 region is CATSLGQGPNQPQHF. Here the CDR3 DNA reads TGTGCCACCAGCTTGGGACAGGGGCCTAATCAGCCCCAGCATTTT.

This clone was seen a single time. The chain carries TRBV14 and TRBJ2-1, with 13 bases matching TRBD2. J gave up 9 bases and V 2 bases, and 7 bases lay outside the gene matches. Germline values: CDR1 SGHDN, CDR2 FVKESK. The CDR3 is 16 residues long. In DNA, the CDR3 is TGTGCCAGCAGCCAACTCGGACTAGCGGGAGTAGGTGAGCAGTTCTTC. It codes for CASSQLGLAGVGEQFF.

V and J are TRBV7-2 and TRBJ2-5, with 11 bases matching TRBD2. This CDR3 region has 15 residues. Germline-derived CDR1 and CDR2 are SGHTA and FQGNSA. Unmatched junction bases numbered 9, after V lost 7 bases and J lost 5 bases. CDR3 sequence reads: CASNRLAGGTETQYF. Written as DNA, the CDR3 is TGTGCCAGCAACCGTCTAGCGGGGGGTACGGAGACCCAGTACTTC.

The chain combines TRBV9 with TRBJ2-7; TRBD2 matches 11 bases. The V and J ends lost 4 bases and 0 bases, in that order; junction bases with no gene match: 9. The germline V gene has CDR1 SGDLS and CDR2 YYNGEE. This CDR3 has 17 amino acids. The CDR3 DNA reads TGTGCCAGCAGCAAACTAACCGGGACTAGCGGCTCCTACGAGCAGTACGTC. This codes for CASSKLTGTSGSYEQYV.

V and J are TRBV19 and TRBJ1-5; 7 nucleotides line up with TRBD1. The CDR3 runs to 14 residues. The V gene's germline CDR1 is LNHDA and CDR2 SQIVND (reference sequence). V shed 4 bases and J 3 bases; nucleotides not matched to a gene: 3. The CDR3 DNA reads TGTGCCAGTAGTACCGGGACAGACAATCAGCCCCAGCATTTT. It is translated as CASSTGTDNQPQHF.

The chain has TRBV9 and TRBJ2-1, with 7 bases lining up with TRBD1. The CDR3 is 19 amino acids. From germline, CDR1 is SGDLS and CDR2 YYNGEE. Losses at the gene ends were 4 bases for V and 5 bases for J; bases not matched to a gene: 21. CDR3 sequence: CASSPLGQRTPNRNNEQFF. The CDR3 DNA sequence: TGTGCCAGCAGCCCCCTGGGACAGAGAACCCCAAACCGGAACAATGAGCAGTTCTTC. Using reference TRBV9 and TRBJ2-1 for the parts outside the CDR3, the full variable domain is DSGVTQTPKHLITATGQRVTLRCSPRSGDLSVYWYQQSLDQGLQFLIQYYNGEERAKGNILERFSAQQFPDLHSELNLSSLELGDSALYFCASSPLGQRTPNRNNEQFFGPGTRLTVL.

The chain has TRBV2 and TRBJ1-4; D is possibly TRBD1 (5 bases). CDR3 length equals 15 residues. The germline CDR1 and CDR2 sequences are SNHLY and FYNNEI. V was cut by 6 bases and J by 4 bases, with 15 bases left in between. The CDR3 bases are TGTGCCAGCAGCGAGACAGAGAGAGATAATGAAAAACTGTTTTTT. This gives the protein CASSETERDNEKLFF. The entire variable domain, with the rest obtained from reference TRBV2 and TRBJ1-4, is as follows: EPEVTQTPSHQVTQMGQEVILRCVPISNHLYFYWYRQILGQKVEFLVSFYNNEISEKSEIFDDQFSVERPDGSNFTLKIRSTKLEDSAMYFCASSETERDNEKLFFGSGTQLSVL.

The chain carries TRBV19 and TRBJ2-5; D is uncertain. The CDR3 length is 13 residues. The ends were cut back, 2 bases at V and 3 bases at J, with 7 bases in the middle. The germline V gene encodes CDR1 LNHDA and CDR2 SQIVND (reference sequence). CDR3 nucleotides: TGTGCCAGTAGTATACGTGACAAAGAGACCCAGTACTTC. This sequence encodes CASSIRDKETQYF.